The following is a T cell receptor (beta chain) sequence with its context. CDR1 and CDR2 from the germline V gene are MNHNY and SVGAGI (reference sequence). CDR3 length: 14 amino acids. The V and J ends lost 7 bases and 2 bases, in that order; junction bases with no gene match: 4. These data belong to a study of blood T cell repertoires in COVID-19. Across the study: Samples taken during acute and convalescent COVID-19 were collected in the United States, Italy and Spain. Sample material is recorded as cDNA or gDNA derived from T cells, B-cell-depleted T cells, or PBMCs.

Study processing details: Amplification from reference gene primers served as the basis for estimated nucleated cell counts. Sequenced by immunoSEQ multiplex PCR; TCRdb stores in-frame clones only, minus some. The DNA was the basis for D and trimming; V, J and clone size are from that table. Here the sample spans around 99,000 clones, around nine tenths being singletons. Sequencing used peripheral blood. The TCR sequence derives from a man in his forties or fifties with acute or convalescent COVID-19. The V gene is TRBV6-6, the J gene TRBJ1-2; 10 bases are a match to TRBD1. DNA for the CDR3: TGTGCCAGCACGGGACAGGGGAACAACTATGGCTACACCTTC. Translation: CASTGQGNNYGYTF.